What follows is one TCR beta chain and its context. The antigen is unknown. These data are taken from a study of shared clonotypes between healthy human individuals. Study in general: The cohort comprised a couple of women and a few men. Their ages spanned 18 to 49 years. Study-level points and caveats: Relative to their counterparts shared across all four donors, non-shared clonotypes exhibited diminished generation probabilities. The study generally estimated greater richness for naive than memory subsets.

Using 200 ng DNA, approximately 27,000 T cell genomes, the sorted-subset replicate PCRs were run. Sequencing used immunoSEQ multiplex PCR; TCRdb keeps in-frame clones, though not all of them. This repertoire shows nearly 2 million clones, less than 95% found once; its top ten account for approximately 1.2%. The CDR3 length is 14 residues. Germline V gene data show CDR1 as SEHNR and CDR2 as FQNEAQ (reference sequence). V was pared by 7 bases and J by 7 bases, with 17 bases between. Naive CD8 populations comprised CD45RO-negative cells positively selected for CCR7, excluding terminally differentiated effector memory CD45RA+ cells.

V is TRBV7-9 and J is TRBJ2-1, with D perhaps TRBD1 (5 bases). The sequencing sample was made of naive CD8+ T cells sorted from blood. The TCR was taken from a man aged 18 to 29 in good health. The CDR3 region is CASTPGRMGNEQFF. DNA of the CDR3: TGTGCCAGCACCCCAGGGCGTATGGGGAATGAGCAGTTCTTC.